The present TCR beta chain was sequenced within a study of blood T cell repertoires in COVID-19. V was clipped by 5 bases and J by 0 bases; unmatched bases: 6. Per germline, CDR1 SGHAT and CDR2 FQNNGV. This CDR3 region has 17 residues. Sequenced by immunoSEQ multiplex PCR; TCRdb stores in-frame clones only, minus some. The repertoire consists of fewer than 300,000 clones, with 75% to 95% occurring once and the leading ten covering just over 2.5%. This TCR was recovered from a person between 18 and 35 years old with COVID-19, enrolled during active disease. The gene calls are TRBV11-2 and TRBJ2-6; TRBD1 matches at 8 bases. The source material was peripheral blood. The CDR3 loop is CASSKGQDFSGANVLTF. CDR3 nucleotide sequence: TGTGCCAGCAGCAAGGGACAGGATTTCTCTGGGGCCAACGTCCTGACTTTC. The full variable domain, with the rest looked up from reference TRBV11-2 and TRBJ2-6, is EAGVAQSPRYKIIEKRQSVAFWCNPISGHATLYWYQQILGQGPKLLIQFQNNGVVDDSQLPKDRFSAERLKGVDSTLKIQPAKLEDSAVYLCASSKGQDFSGANVLTFGAGSRLTVL.